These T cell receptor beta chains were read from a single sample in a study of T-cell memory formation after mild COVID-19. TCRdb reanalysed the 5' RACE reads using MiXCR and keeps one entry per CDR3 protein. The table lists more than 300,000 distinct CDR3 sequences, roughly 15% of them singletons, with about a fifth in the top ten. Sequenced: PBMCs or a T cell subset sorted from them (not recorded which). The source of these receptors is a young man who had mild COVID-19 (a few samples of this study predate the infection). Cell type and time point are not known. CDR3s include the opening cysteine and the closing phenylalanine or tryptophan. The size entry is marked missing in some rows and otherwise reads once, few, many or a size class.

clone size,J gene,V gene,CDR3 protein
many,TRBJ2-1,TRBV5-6,CASRELAGGQSYNEQFF
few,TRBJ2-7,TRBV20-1,CSAESILGGPTYEQYF
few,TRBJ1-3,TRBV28,CAIQPGQLSGNTIYF
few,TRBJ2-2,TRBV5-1,CATAVAGRNTGELFF
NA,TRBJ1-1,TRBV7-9,CASSPWTANTEAFF
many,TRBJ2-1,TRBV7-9,CASPSGEGNEQFF
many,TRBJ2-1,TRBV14,CASSQGRGRTSSYNEQFF
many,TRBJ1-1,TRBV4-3,CASSQEEWDSLFEAFF
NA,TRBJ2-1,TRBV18,CASSPLGGRQFF
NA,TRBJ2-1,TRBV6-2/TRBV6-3,CASSLTGGRYNEQFF
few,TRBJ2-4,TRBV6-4,CASSDRVAGGPVRVAKNIQYF
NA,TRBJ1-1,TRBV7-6,CASSLGPTPNTEAFF
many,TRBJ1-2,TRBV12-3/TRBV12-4,CASSFLDRVVYGYTF
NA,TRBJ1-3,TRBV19,CASMAGAANHGNTIYF
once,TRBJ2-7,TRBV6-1,CASSELGGQGIEQYF
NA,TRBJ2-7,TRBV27,CASSFRGSYEQYF
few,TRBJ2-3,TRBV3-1,CASSQLAGGGTDTQYF
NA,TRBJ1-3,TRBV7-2,CASSFYVSGNTIYF
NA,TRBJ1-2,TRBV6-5,CASSSALRAGYTF
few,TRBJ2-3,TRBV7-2,CASSLPTSGDTDTQYF
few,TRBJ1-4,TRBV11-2,CASSTIGRGSAREKLFF
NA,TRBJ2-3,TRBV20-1,CSARIAQAGADTQYF
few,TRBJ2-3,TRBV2,CASRWQGVGTQYF
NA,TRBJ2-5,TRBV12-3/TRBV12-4,CASSLGLALTQYF
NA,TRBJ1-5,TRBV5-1,CASSLGSYQPQHF
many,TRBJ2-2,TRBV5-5,CASSRVFAVVLGELFF
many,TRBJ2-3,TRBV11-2,CASSPYGTDTQYF
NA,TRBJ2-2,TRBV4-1,CASSQDNSLGVVAGYTGELFF
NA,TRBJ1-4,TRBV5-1,CASSLGPLEKLFF
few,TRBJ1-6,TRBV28,CASSPRTGVNSPLHF
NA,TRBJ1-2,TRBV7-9,CASSLGINNYGYTF
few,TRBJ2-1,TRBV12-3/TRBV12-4,CASSLALRWSGQNNEQFF
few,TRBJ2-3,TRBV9,CASSVAAVGWDTQYF
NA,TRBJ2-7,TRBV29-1,CSVLGPYEQYF
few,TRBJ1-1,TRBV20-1,CSAGTATNTEAFF
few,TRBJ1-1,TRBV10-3,CAISESSGTNTEAFF
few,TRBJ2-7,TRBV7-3,CASSLNSGGEQYF
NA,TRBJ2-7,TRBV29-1,CSVGEGVAYEQYF
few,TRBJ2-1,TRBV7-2,CASSSQPPTSSYNEQFF
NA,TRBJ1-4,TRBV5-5,CASSTNRGAKLFF
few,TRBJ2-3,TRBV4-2,CASSQDGENTQYF